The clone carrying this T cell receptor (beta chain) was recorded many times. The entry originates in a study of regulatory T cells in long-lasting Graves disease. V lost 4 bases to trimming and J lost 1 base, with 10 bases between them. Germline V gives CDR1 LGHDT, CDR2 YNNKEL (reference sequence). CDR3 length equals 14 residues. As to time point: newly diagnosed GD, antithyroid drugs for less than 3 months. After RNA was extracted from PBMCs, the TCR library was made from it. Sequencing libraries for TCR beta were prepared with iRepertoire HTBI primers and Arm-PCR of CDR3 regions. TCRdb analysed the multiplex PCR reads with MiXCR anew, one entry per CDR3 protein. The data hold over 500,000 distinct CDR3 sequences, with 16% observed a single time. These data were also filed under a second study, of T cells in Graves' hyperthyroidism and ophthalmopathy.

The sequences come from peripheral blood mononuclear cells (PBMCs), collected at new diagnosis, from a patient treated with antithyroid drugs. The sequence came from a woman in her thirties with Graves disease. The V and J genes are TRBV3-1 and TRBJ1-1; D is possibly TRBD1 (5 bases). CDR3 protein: CASSRGGRNTEAFF. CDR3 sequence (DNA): TGTGCCAGCAGCCGGGGGGGGAGGAACACTGAAGCTTTCTTT. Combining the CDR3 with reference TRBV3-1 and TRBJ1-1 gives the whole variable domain DTAVSQTPKYLVTQMGNDKSIKCEQNLGHDTMYWYKQDSKKFLKIMFSYNNKELIINETVPNRFSPKSPDKAHLNLHINSLELGDSAVYFCASSRGGRNTEAFFGQGTRLTVV.